The clone carrying this T cell receptor (beta chain) was counted a single time. CDR1 and CDR2 from the germline V gene are LNHDA and SQIVND (reference sequence). V lost 3 bases to trimming and J lost 5 bases; unmatched junction nucleotides: 7. This CDR3 has 16 residues. The sample comes from a study of blood T cell repertoires in COVID-19. Profiled with immunoSEQ multiplex PCR; TCRdb holds only in-frame clones, not every one. In the table there are about 460,000 clones, less than 90% of which are singletons. This rearrangement joins TRBV19 to TRBJ2-1; 10 nucleotides line up with TRBD2. The clonotype comes from an older woman who had recovered from COVID-19. Sequencing was done on a sample of PBMCs or T cells enriched from blood (not recorded which). This chain's CDR3 is CASSILGTSGNNEQFF. CDR3 DNA sequence: TGTGCCAGTAGTATTTTAGGCACTAGCGGGAACAATGAGCAGTTCTTC.